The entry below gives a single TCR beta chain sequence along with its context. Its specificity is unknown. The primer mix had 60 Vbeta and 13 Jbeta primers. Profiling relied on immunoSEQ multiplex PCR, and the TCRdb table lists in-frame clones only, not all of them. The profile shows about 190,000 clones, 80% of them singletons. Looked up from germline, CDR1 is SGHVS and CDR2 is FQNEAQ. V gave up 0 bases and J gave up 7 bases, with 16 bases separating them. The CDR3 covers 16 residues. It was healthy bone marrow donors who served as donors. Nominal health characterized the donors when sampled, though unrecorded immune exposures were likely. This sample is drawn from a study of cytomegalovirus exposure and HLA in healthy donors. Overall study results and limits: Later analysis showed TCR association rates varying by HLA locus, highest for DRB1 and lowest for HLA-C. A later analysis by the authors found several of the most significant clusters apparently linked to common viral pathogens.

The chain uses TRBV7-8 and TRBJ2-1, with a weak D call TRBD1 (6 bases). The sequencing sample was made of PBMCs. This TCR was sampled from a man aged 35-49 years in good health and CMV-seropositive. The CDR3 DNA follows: TGTGCCAGCAGCTTAGCACACCAAACAGGGAAGAATGAGCAGTTCTTC. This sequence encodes CASSLAHQTGKNEQFF.